Here is one TCR beta chain with its context. No antigen is known for it. Base-call qualities are not available, and no considerably larger clone is one nucleotide away. The sample belongs to a study of shared clonotypes between healthy human individuals (dated by TCRdb to the early 2020s). A note on the overall study: A few men and two women, aged 18 to 49 years, made up the cohort. Per donor, three plates each were used for CD4 naive and CD4 memory, two for CD8 naive, and one for CD8 memory. Blood TCR repertoires of roughly five healthy adults were deeply sequenced to estimate repertoire size and the extent of clonotype sharing between individuals. To increase sequencing depth and limit assay-specific biases, different laboratories used diverse techniques to prepare libraries and sequence TCR repertoires. Leukapheresis yielded between about 0.85 and 10 billion PBMCs per donor. What the authors observed across the whole study: Sampling was restricted to blood, and TCR repertoires in tissue are likely to differ from TCR repertoires in blood. Compared with non-shared clonotypes, clonotypes shared by all four sorted-subset donors had higher generation probabilities. Roughly 5.2% of naive CD4, 3.5% of naive CD8, 2.3% of memory CD4, and roughly 0.4% of memory CD8 clonotypes were shared across four donors. Pairwise subsampling led to the expectation that sequencing depth would affect the degree of clonotype sharing among donors. Because the study included a small number of donors, the genetic and exposure-history diversity represented was limited. Rarefaction of sorted-subset datasets indicated incomplete sequencing despite the large sequencing depth. Naive subsets generally had larger estimated clonotype richness than memory subsets did.

The donors were healthy, HIV-negative adults with no recently reported acute infections or vaccinations. Every donor was a Caucasian adult residing in Nashville, Tennessee, USA. CD4+ T cells were enriched through magnetic negative selection, after which naive cells were positively selected on CD45RA and the remaining negative fraction served as the memory subset. Blood was collected by leukapheresis, and PBMCs were isolated by Ficoll-Histopaque density gradient centrifugation and then cryopreserved in liquid nitrogen vapor phase. Purity and quantity of every magnetically sorted T cell population were checked by analytical flow cytometry. Genomic DNA was isolated from each sorted fraction and quantified by UV absorbance on a Nanodrop 2000c. Using the deep immunoSEQ assay, multiplex PCR amplified TCR CDR3 regions from genomic DNA. Extracted genomic DNA from each cell subset was distributed evenly across all wells of several immunoSEQ 96-well plates, and each plate was treated as a replicate. Each replicate PCR for sorted subsets received roughly 0.2 ug genomic DNA, equal to roughly 29,000 T cell genomes. The purified libraries were quantified using a Qubit 3.0 fluorometer, sized with a Bioanalyzer 2100, and then quantified again using the KAPA Library Quantification kit. Every immunoSEQ 96-well plate was sequenced on a dedicated single-read 150-cycle Illumina NextSeq 550 flow cell. The source study handled its data this way. Because the immunoSEQ output held only junctional sequences and lacked quality scores, the filtering could not match the filtering applied to full-length reads. Sequences were annotated with PyIR, a Python wrapper for IgBLAST v1.9, and V/J genes and CDR3 were assigned using IMGT germline references. Reads were filtered out if the reads had weak V/J assignments (E-value above 1e-6), no CDR3, stop codons, out-of-frame junctions, or ambiguous translated residues. V3J clonotypes were defined as sequences sharing the same inferred V gene, J gene, and CDR3 amino acid sequence. Percentage overlap between repertoires was computed as shared unique clonotypes divided by the size of the smaller repertoire. RTK rarefaction, the Chao1 estimator, and Recon v2.1 estimates of unobserved clonotypes were used to assess repertoire richness. Generation probabilities for all TCRbeta clonotypes obtained by the gDNA method from several donors were computed using OLGA. TCRdb limited this immuneACCESS table to in-frame rearrangements with V and J called. A share of clones is missing; checked studies link under half to unresolved V genes, and the rest is unexplained. V and J calls and clone size are given by that table; D and trimming were obtained from the DNA. The sample records roughly 2,500,000 clones, roughly 93% of which are singletons. In total, the top ten clones hold about 0.39% of the sample.

The CDR3 goes from the cysteine to the phenylalanine over 14 residues. The read is trimmed to its CDR3 DNA, 42 bases read in frame from base 1. V loses 1 base, J loses 7 bases, and the germline ends lie 10 bases apart. Based on the germline V gene, the CDR1 and CDR2 sequences are SGHAT and FQNNGV. This receptor was identified in a man between 18 and 35 years old in good health. Some clones in this sample may be carry-over from other donors' samples. Sequenced: naive CD4+ T cells from PBMCs. Sample cell subset or site, as interpreted from the label and publication: CD45RA+ positively selected. The rearranged segments are TRBV11-2 and TRBJ2-2, with an unclear D gene assignment. The DNA sequence follows: TGTGCCAGCAGCTTAGCGTCTCCCCACGGGGAGCTGTTTTTT. Translated, it gives CASSLASPHGELFF. The variable domain in full, with residues beyond the CDR3 obtained from the reference TRBV11-2 and TRBJ2-2 genes, is EAGVAQSPRYKIIEKRQSVAFWCNPISGHATLYWYQQILGQGPKLLIQFQNNGVVDDSQLPKDRFSAERLKGVDSTLKIQPAKLEDSAVYLCASSLASPHGELFFGEGSRLTVL.